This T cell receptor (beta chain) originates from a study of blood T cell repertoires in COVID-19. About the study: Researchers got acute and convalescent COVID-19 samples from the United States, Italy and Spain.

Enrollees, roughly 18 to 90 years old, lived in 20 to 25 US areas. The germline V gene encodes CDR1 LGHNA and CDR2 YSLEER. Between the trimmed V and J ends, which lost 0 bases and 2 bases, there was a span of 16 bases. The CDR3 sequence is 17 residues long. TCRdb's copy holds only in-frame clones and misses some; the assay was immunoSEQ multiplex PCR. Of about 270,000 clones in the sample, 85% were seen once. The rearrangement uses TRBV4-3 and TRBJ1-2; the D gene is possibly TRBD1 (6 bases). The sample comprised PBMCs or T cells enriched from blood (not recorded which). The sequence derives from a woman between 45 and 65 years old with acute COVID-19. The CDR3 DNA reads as TGCGCCAGCAGCCAAGATGGATTAGACAGGTCCAACTATGGCTACACCTTC. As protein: CASSQDGLDRSNYGYTF.